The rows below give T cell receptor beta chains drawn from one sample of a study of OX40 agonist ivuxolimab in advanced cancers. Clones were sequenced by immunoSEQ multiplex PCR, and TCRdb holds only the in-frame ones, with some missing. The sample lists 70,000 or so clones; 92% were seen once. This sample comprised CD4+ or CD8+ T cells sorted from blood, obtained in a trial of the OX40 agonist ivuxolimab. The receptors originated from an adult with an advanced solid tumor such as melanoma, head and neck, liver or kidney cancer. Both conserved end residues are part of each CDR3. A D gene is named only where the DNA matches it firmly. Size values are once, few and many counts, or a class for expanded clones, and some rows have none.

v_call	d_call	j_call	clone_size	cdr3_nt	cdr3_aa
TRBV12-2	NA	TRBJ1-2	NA	TGTGCAAGTCGCCTGGGACGGTGCTATGGCTACACCTTC	CASRLGRCYGYTF
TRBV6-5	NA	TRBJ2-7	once	TGTGCCAGCAGTTACTCGGAGTCGACAGCGGCTGGCGAGCAGTACTTC	CASSYSESTAAGEQYF
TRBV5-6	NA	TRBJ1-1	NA	TGTGCCAGCAGCTTGTGGGTCACTGAAGCTTTCTTT	CASSLWVTEAFF
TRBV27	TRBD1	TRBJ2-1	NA	TGTGCCAGCAGCTTGGGACAGACTAACAATGAGCAGTTCTTC	CASSLGQTNNEQFF
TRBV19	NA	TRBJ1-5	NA	TGTGCCAGTAGTACTCCGGACAGTAGCAATCAGCCCCAGCATTTT	CASSTPDSSNQPQHF
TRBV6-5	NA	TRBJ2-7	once	TGTGCCAGCAGTTACTCGAGGGGGACCTACGAGCAGTACTTC	CASSYSRGTYEQYF
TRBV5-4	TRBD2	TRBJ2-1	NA	TGTGCCAGCTGGGGGACTAGCGGGGGTTCCTACAATGAGCAGTTCTTC	CASWGTSGGSYNEQFF
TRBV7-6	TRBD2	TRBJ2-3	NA	TGTGCCAGCAGCTTAGGGACTAGCGGGGCGCCGGAGAGAAATACGCAGTATTTT	CASSLGTSGAPERNTQYF
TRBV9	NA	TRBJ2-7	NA	TGTGCCAGCAGCGCTCGACAGGGAGGAACTTACTACGAGCAGTACTTC	CASSARQGGTYYEQYF
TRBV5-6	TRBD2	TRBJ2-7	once	TGTGCCAGCAGCGCCCGACTAGCAGCATTTTACGAGCAGTACTTC	CASSARLAAFYEQYF
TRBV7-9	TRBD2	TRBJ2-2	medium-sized	TGTGCCAGCAGCGTGGGACTAAACACCGGGGAGCTGTTTTTT	CASSVGLNTGELFF
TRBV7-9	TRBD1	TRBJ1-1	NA	TGTGCCAGCAAGGGGCAGGGGGCGCTTCTCACTGAAGCTTTCTTT	CASKGQGALLTEAFF
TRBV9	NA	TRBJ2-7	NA	TGTGCCAGCAGCGTAGGCGGGATCTCCTACGAGCAGTACTTC	CASSVGGISYEQYF
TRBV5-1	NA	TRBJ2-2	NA	TGCGCCAGCAGCTTTTCCAGGGAGGACACCGGGGAGCTGTTTTTT	CASSFSREDTGELFF
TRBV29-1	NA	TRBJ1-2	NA	TGCAGCGTTGAAGAGGGCAGGGAGAACTATGGCTACACCTTC	CSVEEGRENYGYTF
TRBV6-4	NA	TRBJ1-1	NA	TGTGCCAGCAGTGAAGTCCCGAACACTGAAGCTTTCTTT	CASSEVPNTEAFF
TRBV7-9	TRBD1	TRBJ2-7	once	TGTGCCAGCAGCTTACCACCGGGACAGGGACCGTGGGGGCAGTACTTC	CASSLPPGQGPWGQYF
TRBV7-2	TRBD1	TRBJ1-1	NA	TGTGCCAGCAGCTTGACAGGGGGCTCGGAGATTTACACTGAAGCTTTCTTT	CASSLTGGSEIYTEAFF
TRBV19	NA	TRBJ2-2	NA	TGTGCCAGTAGTATCGGGTGGGCCACCGGGGAGCTGTTTTTT	CASSIGWATGELFF
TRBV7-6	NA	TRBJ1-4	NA	TGTGCCAGCAGCTTAGGCGGCTTCCGCGAAAAACTGTTTTTT	CASSLGGFREKLFF
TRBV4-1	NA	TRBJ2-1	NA	TGCGCCAGCAGCCCTACGCTGCGGGGTGAGCAGTTCTTC	CASSPTLRGEQFF
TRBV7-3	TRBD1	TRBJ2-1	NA	TGTGCCAGCAGCTTCGCAGGGGGCCTGAATGAGCAGTTCTTC	CASSFAGGLNEQFF
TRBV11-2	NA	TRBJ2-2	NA	TGTGCCAGCAGCTGGGGGGTGGGGACCCACACCGGGGAGCTGTTTTTT	CASSWGVGTHTGELFF
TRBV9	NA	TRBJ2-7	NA	TGTGCCAGCAGCGGAGGTGGGGAGGACTACTACGAGCAGTACTTC	CASSGGGEDYYEQYF
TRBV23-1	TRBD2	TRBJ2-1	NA	TGCGCCAGCAGTCCCCACATTGAGCGGGGGGCCTACAATGAGCAGTTCTTC	CASSPHIERGAYNEQFF
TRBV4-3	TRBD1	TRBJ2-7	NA	TGCGCCAGCAGCCACGAAAGGGGGCAAGGCCACGAGCAGTACTTC	CASSHERGQGHEQYF
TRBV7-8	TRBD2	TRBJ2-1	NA	TGTGCCAGCAGCTTCGCGGGGGGTCGGTCCTACAATGAGCAGTTCTTC	CASSFAGGRSYNEQFF
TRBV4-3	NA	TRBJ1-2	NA	TGCGCCAGCAGCCAAGCCGACACAGGGTGGGGAGGCTACACCTTC	CASSQADTGWGGYTF
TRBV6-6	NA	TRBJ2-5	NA	TGTGCCAGCAGTAGACTAGTTATAGAGACCCAGTACTTC	CASSRLVIETQYF
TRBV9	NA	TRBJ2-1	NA	TGTGCCAGCAGCGTAGACGAGAGCTCCTACAATGAGCAGTTCTTC	CASSVDESSYNEQFF
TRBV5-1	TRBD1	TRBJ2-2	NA	TGCGCCAGCAGCCCCGGGACAGGGGCGGTCACCGGGGAGCTGTTTTTT	CASSPGTGAVTGELFF
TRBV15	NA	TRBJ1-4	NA	TGTGCCACCAGCAGAGAGGGACCCCTGGGTGAAAAACTGTTTTTT	CATSREGPLGEKLFF
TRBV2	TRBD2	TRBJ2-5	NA	TGTGCCAGCAGCTCCACTACCCTGGGGACTAGCGGGGGGGGCTGGGAGACCCAGTACTTC	CASSSTTLGTSGGGWETQYF
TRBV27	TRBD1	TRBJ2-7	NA	TGTGCCAGCAGCCTAGCAGGGGGAGTTCCCTACGAGCAGTACTTC	CASSLAGGVPYEQYF
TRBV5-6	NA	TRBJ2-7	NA	TGTGCCAGCAGCTTGGTTGGTGGGGACGAGCAGTACTTC	CASSLVGGDEQYF
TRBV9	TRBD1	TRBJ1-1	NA	TGTGCCAGCAGCCCAAATGGAGGACAGGGAACTGAAGCTTTCTTT	CASSPNGGQGTEAFF
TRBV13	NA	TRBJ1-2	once	TGTGCCAGCAGCTTAGGGCCCGGGGGGGACATCGGCTACACCTTC	CASSLGPGGDIGYTF
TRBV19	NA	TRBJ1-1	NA	TGTGCCAGTAGTATGGGGCAGGGCGGCACTGAAGCTTTCTTT	CASSMGQGGTEAFF
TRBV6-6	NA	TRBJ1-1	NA	TGTGCCAGCAGTTACACTCGGAACACTGAAGCTTTCTTT	CASSYTRNTEAFF
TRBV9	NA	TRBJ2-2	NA	TGTGCCAGCAGCGATGGCACCGGGGAGCTGTTTTTT	CASSDGTGELFF
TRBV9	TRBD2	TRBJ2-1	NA	TGTGCCAGCAGCGTAGAGGGACTAGCCAATGAGCAGTTCTTC	CASSVEGLANEQFF